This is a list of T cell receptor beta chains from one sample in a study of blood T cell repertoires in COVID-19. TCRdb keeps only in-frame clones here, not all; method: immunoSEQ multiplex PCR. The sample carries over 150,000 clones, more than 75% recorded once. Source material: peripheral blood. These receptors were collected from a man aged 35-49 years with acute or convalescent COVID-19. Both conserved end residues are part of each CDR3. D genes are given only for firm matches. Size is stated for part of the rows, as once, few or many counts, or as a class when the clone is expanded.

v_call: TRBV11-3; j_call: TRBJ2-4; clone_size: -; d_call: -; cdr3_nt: TGTGCCAGCAGCTTAGATAACAAAAACATTCAGTACTTC; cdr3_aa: CASSLDNKNIQYF
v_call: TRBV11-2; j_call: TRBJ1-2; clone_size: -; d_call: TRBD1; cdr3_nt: TGTGCCAGCAGCTTAGAACCGGGACAGGCCAACCTGGGATTC; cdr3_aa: CASSLEPGQANLGF
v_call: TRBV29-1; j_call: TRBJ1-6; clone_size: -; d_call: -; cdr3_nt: TGCAGCGCTAGGACAGACTCCTATAATTCACCCCTCCACTTT; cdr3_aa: CSARTDSYNSPLHF
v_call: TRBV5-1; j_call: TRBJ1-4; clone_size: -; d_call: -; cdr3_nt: TGCGCCAGCAGCCAGGCGGGAGTAACTAATGAAAAACTGTTTTTT; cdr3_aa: CASSQAGVTNEKLFF
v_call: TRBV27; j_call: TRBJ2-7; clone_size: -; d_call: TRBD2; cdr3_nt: TGTGCCAGCAGTCAATCTAGCGGGGTCGACGAGCAGTACTTC; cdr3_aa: CASSQSSGVDEQYF
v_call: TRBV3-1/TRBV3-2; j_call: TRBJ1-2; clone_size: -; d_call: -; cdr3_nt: TGTGCCAGCAGCCAAGCGCAGTCGAACTATGGCTACACCTTC; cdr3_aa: CASSQAQSNYGYTF
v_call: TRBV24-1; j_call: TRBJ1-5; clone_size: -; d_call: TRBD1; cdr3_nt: TGTGCCACCTCTAGGACAGGCCCTAACAATCAGCCCCAGCATTTT; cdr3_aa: CATSRTGPNNQPQHF
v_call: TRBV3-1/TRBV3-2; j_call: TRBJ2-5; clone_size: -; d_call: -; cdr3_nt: TGTGCCAGCATGGGCCTCCAAGAGACCCAGTACTTC; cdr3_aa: CASMGLQETQYF
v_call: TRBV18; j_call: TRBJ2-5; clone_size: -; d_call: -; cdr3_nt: TGTGCCAGCTCACCACTTAGAGGGGGGGCTCCAGAGACCCAGTACTTC; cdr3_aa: CASSPLRGGAPETQYF
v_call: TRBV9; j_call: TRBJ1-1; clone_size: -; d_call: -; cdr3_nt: TGTGCCAGCAGCTTTAGTGGACAGTTGAGCACTGAAGCTTTCTTT; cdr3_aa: CASSFSGQLSTEAFF
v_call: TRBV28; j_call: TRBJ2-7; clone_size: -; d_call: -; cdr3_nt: TGTGCCAGCAGTTTATCAGGGTTTTCCTACGAGCAGTACTTC; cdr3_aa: CASSLSGFSYEQYF
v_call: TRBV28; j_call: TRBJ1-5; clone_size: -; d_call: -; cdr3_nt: TGTGCCAGCAGTTCGGGGAATCAGCCCCAGCATTTT; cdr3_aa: CASSSGNQPQHF
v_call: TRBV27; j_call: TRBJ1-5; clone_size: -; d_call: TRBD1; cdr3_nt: TGTGCCAGCAGTTTACGACAGGGAGGCAATCAGCCCCAGCATTTT; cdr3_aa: CASSLRQGGNQPQHF
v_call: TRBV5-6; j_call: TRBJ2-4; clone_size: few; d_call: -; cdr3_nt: TGTGCCAGCAGCTTGGATCGCGGCAGGGCAAACATTCAGTACTTC; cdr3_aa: CASSLDRGRANIQYF
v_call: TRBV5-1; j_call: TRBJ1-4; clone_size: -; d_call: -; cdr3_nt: TGCGCCAGCAGCCTTGCGGGACCCCAAAAACTGTTTTTT; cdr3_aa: CASSLAGPQKLFF
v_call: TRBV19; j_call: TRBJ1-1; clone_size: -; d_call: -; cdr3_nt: TGTGCCAGTAGTTGGCGGGAGGGCCAAACTGAAGCTTTCTTT; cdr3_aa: CASSWREGQTEAFF
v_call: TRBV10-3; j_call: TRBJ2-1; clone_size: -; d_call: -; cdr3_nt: TGTGCCATCAGTGTATCTTCGGAGCGAGCTGAGCAGTTCTTC; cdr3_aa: CAISVSSERAEQFF
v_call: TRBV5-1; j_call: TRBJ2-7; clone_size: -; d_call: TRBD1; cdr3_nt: TGCGCCAGCAGCAAGACAGGGGGAAACTCCTACGAGCAGTACTTC; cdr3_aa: CASSKTGGNSYEQYF
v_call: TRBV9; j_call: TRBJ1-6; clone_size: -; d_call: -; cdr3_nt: TGTGCCAGCAGCACCAGGGGTAGTTCACCCCTCCACTTT; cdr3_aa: CASSTRGSSPLHF
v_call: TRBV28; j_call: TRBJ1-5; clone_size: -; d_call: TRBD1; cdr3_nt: TGTGCCAGCAGTTTATGGACAGGGAATCAGCCCCAGCATTTT; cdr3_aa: CASSLWTGNQPQHF
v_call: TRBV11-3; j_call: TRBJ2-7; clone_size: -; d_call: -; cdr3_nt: TGTGCCAGCAGCTTAGGCTACCGGACAGACTACGAGCAGTACTTC; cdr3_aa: CASSLGYRTDYEQYF
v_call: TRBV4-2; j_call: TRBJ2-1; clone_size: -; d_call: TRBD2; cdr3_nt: TGTGCCAGCAGCCAAGATCGCCTAGCGGGGGTCGGCAATGAGCAGTTCTTC; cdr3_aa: CASSQDRLAGVGNEQFF
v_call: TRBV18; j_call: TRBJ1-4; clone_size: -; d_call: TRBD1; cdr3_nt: TGTGCCAGCTCAGGACAGGGGGCGAATGAAAAACTGTTTTTT; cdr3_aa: CASSGQGANEKLFF
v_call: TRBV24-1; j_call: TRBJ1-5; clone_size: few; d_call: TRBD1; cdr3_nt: TGTGCCACCTCGGACAGGGGGAATCAGCCCCAGCATTTT; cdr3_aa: CATSDRGNQPQHF
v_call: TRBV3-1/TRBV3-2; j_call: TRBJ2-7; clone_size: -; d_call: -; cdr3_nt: TGTGCCAGCAGCCAAGAAACCTACTACGAGCAGTACTTC; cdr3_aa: CASSQETYYEQYF
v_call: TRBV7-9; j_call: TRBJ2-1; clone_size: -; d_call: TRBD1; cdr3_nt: TGTGCCAGCAGCTTAGCTGGACAGGTTGAGCAGTTCTTC; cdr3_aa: CASSLAGQVEQFF
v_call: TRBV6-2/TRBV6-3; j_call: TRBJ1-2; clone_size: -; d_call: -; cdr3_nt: TGTGCCAGCAGTAACGGGGCTAACTATGGCTACACCTTC; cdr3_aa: CASSNGANYGYTF
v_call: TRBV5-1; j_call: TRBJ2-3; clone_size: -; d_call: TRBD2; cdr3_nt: TGCGCCAGCAGCGTAAGCGGGGGTGGCACAGATACGCAGTATTTT; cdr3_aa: CASSVSGGGTDTQYF
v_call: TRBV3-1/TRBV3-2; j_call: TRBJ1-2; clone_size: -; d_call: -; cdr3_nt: TGTGCCAGCAGCATAAGGCAGGGTGGCGGCTACACCTTC; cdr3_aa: CASSIRQGGGYTF
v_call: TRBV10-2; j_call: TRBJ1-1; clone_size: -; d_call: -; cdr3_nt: TGCGCCAGCTCCCCTGAGGTGTACACTGAAGCTTTCTTT; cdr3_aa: CASSPEVYTEAFF
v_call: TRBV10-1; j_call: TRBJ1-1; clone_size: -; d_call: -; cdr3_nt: TGCGCCAGCAGTGGTTGGCTTACCAACACTGAAGCTTTCTTT; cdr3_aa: CASSGWLTNTEAFF
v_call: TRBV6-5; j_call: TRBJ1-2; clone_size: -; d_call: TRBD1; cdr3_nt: TGTGCCAGCAGATGGACAGGGGAGTTTCCCTACACCTTC; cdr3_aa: CASRWTGEFPYTF
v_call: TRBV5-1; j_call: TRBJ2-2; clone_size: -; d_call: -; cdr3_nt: TGCGCCAGCAGTTATGAGACAATTAACACCGGGGAGCTGTTTTTT; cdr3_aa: CASSYETINTGELFF
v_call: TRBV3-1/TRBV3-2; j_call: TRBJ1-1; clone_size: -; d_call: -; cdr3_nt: TGTGCCAGCAGCCGCGGGAACACTGAAGCTTTCTTT; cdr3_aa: CASSRGNTEAFF
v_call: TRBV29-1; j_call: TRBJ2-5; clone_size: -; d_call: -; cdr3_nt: TGCAGCGTTGATGGCCGCCAAGAGACCCAGTACTTC; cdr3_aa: CSVDGRQETQYF
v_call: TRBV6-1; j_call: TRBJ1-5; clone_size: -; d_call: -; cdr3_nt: TGTGCCAGCAGTGAGCAACAGGGCTCCAATCAGCCCCAGCATTTT; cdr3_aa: CASSEQQGSNQPQHF
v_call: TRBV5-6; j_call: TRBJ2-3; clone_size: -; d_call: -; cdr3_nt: TGTGCCAGCAGGGTAACAGGCAACACAGATACGCAGTATTTT; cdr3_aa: CASRVTGNTDTQYF
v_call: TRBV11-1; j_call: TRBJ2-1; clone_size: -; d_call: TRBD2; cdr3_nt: TGTGCCAGCAGCCCTCTACTAGCGGGGGGCGGTCATGAGCAGTTCTTC; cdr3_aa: CASSPLLAGGGHEQFF
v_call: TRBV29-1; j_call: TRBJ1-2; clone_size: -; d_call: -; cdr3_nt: TGCAGCGTTGAAGAGGGCAGGGCCGCGAAAGGCTACACCTTC; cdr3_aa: CSVEEGRAAKGYTF
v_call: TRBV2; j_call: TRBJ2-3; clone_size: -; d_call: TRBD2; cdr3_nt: TGTGCCAGCAGTCCTGGACTAGCGGGCAGCACAGATACGCAGTATTTT; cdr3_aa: CASSPGLAGSTDTQYF
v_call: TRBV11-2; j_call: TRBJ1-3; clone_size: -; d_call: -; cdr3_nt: TGTGCCAGCAGCTCTTCCGGCTCTGGAAACACCATATATTTT; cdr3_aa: CASSSSGSGNTIYF
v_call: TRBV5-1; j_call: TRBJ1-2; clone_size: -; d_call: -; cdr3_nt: TGCGCCAGCAGCCAGGACACCTACTATGGCTACACCTTC; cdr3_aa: CASSQDTYYGYTF
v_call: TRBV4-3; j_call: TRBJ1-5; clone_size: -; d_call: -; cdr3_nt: TGCGCCAGCAGCCAAGGGACAGGCAATCAGCCCCAGCATTTT; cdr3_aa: CASSQGTGNQPQHF
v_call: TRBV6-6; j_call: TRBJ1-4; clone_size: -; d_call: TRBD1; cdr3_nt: TGTGCCAGCGGCAGACCGGGACAGGATGAAAAACTGTTTTTT; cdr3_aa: CASGRPGQDEKLFF
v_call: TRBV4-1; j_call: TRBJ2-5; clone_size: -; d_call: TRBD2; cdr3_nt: TGCGCCAGCAGCCAGTCTAGCGGGGGGGCGTCTAGGGAGACCCAGTACTTC; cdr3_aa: CASSQSSGGASRETQYF
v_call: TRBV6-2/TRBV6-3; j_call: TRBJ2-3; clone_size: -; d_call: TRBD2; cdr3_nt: TGTGCCAGCAGGCCTCCACTAGCGGGGCGCCGCACAGATACGCAGTATTTT; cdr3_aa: CASRPPLAGRRTDTQYF
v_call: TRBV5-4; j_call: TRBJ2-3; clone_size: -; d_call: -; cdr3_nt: TGTGCCATCCCCCTTGCAGATACGCAGTATTTT; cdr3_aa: CAIPLADTQYF
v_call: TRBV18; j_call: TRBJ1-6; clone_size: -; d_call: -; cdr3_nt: TGTGCCAGCTCACCGGAATCCGGGAATCGGAATTCACCCCTCCACTTT; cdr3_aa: CASSPESGNRNSPLHF
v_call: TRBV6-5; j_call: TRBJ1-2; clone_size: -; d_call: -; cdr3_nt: TGTGCCAGCACCCGGGATCCTGGGGATGGCTACACCTTC; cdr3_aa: CASTRDPGDGYTF